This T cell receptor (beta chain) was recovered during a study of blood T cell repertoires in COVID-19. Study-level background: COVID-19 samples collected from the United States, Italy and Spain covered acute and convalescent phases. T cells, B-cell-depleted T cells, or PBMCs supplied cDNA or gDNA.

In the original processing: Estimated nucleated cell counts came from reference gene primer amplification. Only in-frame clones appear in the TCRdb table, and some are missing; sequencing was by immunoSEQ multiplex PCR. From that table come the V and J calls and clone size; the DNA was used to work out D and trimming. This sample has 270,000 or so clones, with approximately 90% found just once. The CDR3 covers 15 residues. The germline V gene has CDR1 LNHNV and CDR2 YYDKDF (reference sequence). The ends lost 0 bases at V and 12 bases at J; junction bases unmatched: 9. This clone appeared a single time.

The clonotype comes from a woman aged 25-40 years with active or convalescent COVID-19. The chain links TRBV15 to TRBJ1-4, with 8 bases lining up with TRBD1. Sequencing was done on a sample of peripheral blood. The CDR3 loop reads CATSRDRTGGGELFF. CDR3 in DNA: TGTGCCACCAGCAGAGATCGCACAGGGGGTGGGGAACTGTTTTTT.